This entry is about one T cell receptor beta chain. The data stem from a study of Ad26.COV2.S vaccination and SARS-CoV-2 variants. As to treatment: over 15 received Ad26.COV2.S at low or high dose, single or two shots; 5 received placebo; per-sample allocation not given. Following the first vaccine or placebo injection, samples were taken on day 63. This table comes from immunoSEQ multiplex PCR, and its TCRdb copy is limited to in-frame clones, with some not included. The table shows 350,000 to 450,000 clones, with 80% to 90% occurring only once. The CDR3 totals 17 residues. Germline CDR1 reads SGHNT; CDR2 reads YENEEA. Trimming removed 8 bases at V and 0 bases at J, with 23 bases between.

J is TRBJ2-7 and V is TRBV11-3, with D possibly TRBD1 on 5 matching bases. The specimen comprised peripheral blood, sampled in a trial of Ad26.COV2.S vaccine versus placebo. The receptor was isolated from a person aged 18 to 59 who received the Ad26.COV2.S COVID-19 vaccine or a placebo. The CDR3 is CASGAPSTQASSYEQYF. CDR3 DNA sequence: TGTGCCAGCGGGGCACCGTCTACTCAAGCGAGCTCCTACGAGCAGTACTTC. Complete variable domain (other parts from reference TRBV11-3 and TRBJ2-7): EAGVVQSPRYKIIEKKQPVAFWCNPISGHNTLYWYLQNLGQGPELLIRYENEEAVDDSQLPKDRFSAERLKGVDSTLKIQPAELGDSAVYLCASGAPSTQASSYEQYFGPGTRLTVT.